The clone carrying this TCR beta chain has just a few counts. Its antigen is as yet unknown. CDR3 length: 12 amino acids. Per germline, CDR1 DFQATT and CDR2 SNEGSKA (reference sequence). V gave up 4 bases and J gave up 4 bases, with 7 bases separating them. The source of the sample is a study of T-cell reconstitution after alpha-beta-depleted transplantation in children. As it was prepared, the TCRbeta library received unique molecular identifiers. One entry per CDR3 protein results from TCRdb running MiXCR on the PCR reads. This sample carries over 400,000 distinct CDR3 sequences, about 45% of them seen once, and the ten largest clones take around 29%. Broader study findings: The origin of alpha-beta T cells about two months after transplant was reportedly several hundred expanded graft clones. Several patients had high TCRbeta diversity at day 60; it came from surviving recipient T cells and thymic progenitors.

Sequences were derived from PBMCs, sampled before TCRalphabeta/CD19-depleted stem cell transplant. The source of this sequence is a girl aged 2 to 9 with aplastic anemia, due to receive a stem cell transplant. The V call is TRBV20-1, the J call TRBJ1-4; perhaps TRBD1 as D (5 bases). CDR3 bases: TGCAGTGCTACAGGGTTTAATGAAAAACTGTTTTTT. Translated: CSATGFNEKLFF.